The present T cell receptor (beta chain) was sequenced within a study of T and B cells in COVID-19 patients. BIOMED2 TRB-A/B primer pools were used in multiplex TRB PCR. One entry per CDR3 protein, called by TCRdb with MiXCR from the multiplex PCR reads. Of about 8,200 distinct CDR3 sequences in the sample, about 38% were seen once. Germline-derived CDR1 and CDR2 are LNHDA and SQIVND (reference sequence). There are 14 residues in the CDR3. V lost 4 bases and J lost 2, with 9 bases in between. Each TRB amplification used roughly 240-550 ng of genomic DNA from blood. The sequence was obtained from a human donor who had recovered from COVID-19. Sample: blood. The rearrangement uses TRBV19 and TRBJ1-5; no definite D call. The CDR3 sequence: CASSNPWGNQPQHF. As DNA, the CDR3 is TGTGCCAGTAGTAATCCCTGGGGCAATCAGCCCCAGCATTTT.